This T cell receptor beta chain comes out of a study of T cell responses to AZD1222 COVID-19 vaccine. Notes on the study in general: Targeting of unmutated variant regions was reportedly seen in nearly half of spike-specific TCRs.

Generated by immunoSEQ multiplex PCR, the TCRdb table keeps only in-frame clones and is missing some. The table includes some 100,000 clones, approximately 90% detected once. As concerns this clone: Its antigen is undetermined.

The CDR3 is 14 residues long. Germline trimming cut 6 bases from V and 10 bases from J; bases unmatched to any gene: 8. The germline V gene encodes CDR1 SGHTA and CDR2 FQGNSA. This chain joins TRBV7-2 and TRBJ1-6, with TRBD1 matching 8 bases. This sample comprised peripheral blood, obtained on day 0 of AZD1222 vaccination. This receptor was obtained from an adult in good health. Written as DNA, the CDR3 is TGTGCCAGCAGTACCGGACAGGGCGAGTCACCCCTCCACTTT. It yields the protein CASSTGQGESPLHF.